This TCR beta chain comes out of a study of siplizumab effects on memory and regulatory T cells (dated by TCRdb to about 2019). With regard to the full study: The study examined how the anti-CD2 antibody siplizumab affects alloreactive T-cell subsets in allogeneic mixed lymphocyte reactions built from human PBMCs. Study-wide conclusions, independent of this receptor: Because sequences below about 10^-5 frequency were poorly captured, only a minor fraction of alloreactive clones could be mapped to unstimulated subsets. About 80-97% of proliferating CD4+ or CD8+ clones could not be given a naive or memory phenotype. Whether proliferating Tregs from siplizumab cultures were suppressive was not functionally confirmed. The cumulative frequency of alloreactive sequences that could be traced back to unstimulated CD4+ memory T cells was significantly reduced by siplizumab. Among mappable alloreactive CD4+ clones, the Treg-derived fraction averaged approximately 66% with siplizumab versus roughly 29% in control reactions. Compared with memory T cells, unstimulated naive T cells appeared more diverse, and naive cells seemed to make a substantial contribution to the alloresponse.

The library was made by the immunoSEQ multiplex PCR assay. Each sample had some 10^5 TCR templates assayed by the deep sequencing platform. Genomic DNA extracted from sorted T cells was the material used for TCRbeta CDR3 sequencing. On the study's bioinformatics: The R programming language was used for clonal analysis of TCRbeta CDR3 data. Alloreactive CD4+ and CD8+ clones were identified by comparing unstimulated samples to CFSE-low samples taken after the reaction. Regulatory or non-regulatory origin was assigned to alloreactive CD4+ clones by matching of sequences to sorted unstimulated Treg and non-Treg repertoires. Held by TCRdb, this immuneACCESS table contains in-frame sequences only and omits some clones. Under half of the omission traces to an unresolved V gene where checked; the cause of the rest is unknown. V and J calls and clone size are as listed in that table; D and trimming were resolved from the DNA. The sample profile shows roughly 100,000 clones; 92% of them were found once. Clones ranked in the top ten supply about 12% of the sample.

The CDR3 numbers 14 residues from cysteine through phenylalanine. Kept here is only the CDR3 DNA, which spans 42 bases and is read in frame from base 1. For this clone: The antigen it recognizes is unknown. Base qualities are not at hand, and no much larger clone is one base apart.

TCRbeta CDR3 sequencing was performed on sorted unstimulated T cells and on proliferating T cells recovered from mixed lymphocyte reactions. Fresh whole blood from over 8 HLA-typed healthy donors was used to isolate PBMCs. Unstimulated CD4+ non-regulatory T cells were FACS-sorted to map the origin of alloreactive clones. The sequence is built from TRBV21-1 and TRBJ2-7. TRBV21-1 is a listed pseudogene. This receptor was taken from a human donor in good health. The specimen sequenced was non-Treg CD4+ T cells sorted from blood. In the paper's terms, the cell subset or site label means: FACS-sorted unstimulated CD4+ non-regulatory T cells. The sequenced DNA is TGTGCCAGCAACGAGGGGGGCGGTTCCTACGAGCAGTACTTC. Translated, this gives CASNEGGGSYEQYF.